Below, 3 T cell receptor beta chains from the same sample are listed, as sequenced in a study of blood T cells in healthy people across ages. Then a second PCR, running about 7 to 11 cycles, was carried out with a sample-barcoded 5' primer and a J-beta primer mix. TCRdb used MiXCR to reprocess the 5' RACE reads, holding one entry per CDR3 protein. The data contain approximately 1.5 million distinct CDR3 sequences, almost 35% of them seen just once; the ten biggest clones take up approximately 11%. The specimen was blood. The source of these receptors is a woman in her 30s in good health.

This chain connects TRBV5-1 to TRBJ2-3; 11 nucleotides line up with TRBD2. Germline CDR1 reads SGHRS; CDR2 reads YFSETQ. V was clipped by 0 bases and J by 2 bases; unmatched bases: 8. This CDR3 has 18 residues. CDR3 in DNA: TGCGCCAGCAGCTTGGTAGCTAGCGGGGGGCCGCTCACAGATACGCAGTATTTT. It specifies CASSLVASGGPLTDTQYF. The full variable domain, rest sourced from reference TRBV5-1 and TRBJ2-3, is KAGVTQTPRYLIKTRGQQVTLSCSPISGHRSVSWYQQTPGQGLQFLFEYFSETQRNKGNFPGRFSGRQFSNSRSEMNVSTLELGDSALYLCASSLVASGGPLTDTQYFGPGTRLTVL.

Only one count was recorded for this clonotype. The V call is TRBV9, the J call TRBJ2-7; D is perhaps TRBD1 (7 bases). CDR1 and CDR2 from the germline V gene are SGDLS and YYNGEE. The V and J ends lost 4 bases and 6 bases respectively, with 23 bases between them. The CDR3 is made up of 16 amino acids. The chain's CDR3 is CASSPGGIAAYCEQYF. In DNA, the CDR3 is TGTGCCAGCAGCCCAGGGGGGATAGCGGCATACTGCGAGCAGTACTTC.

In its sample, this clonotype was seen a few times. The chain is built from TRBV15 and TRBJ2-7; 7 bases are shared with TRBD2. Germline CDR1 is LNHNV and CDR2 is YYDKDF (reference sequence). Germline trimming cut 0 bases from V and 5 bases from J; bases unmatched to any gene: 7. This CDR3 is built from 15 residues. CDR3 in amino acids: CATSRDRGVAHEQYF. CDR3 nucleotide sequence: TGTGCCACCAGCAGAGATCGGGGGGTTGCACACGAGCAGTACTTC. Full variable domain (rest looked up from reference TRBV15 and TRBJ2-7): DAMVIQNPRYQVTQFGKPVTLSCSQTLNHNVMYWYQQKSSQAPKLLFHYYDKDFNNEADTPDNFQSRRPNTSFCFLDIRSPGLGDTAMYLCATSRDRGVAHEQYFGPGTRLTVT.